Detailed here is one T cell receptor (beta chain). Its antigen is unidentified. Sample-barcoded 5' priming and a J-beta primer mix drove a second PCR of roughly 7 to 11 cycles. Tagging of each cDNA molecule was performed by a template-switch adaptor with 12 random nucleotides. TCRdb reprocessed the 5' RACE reads via MiXCR and lists one record per CDR3 protein. The sample has under 2,000,000 distinct CDR3 sequences, less than 50% seen once; the top ten hold around 2.1%. The source of the sample is a study of blood T cells in healthy people across ages. Per germline, CDR1 SNHLY and CDR2 FYNNEI. V gave up 1 base and J gave up 1 base, with 7 bases separating them. This CDR3 has 14 amino acids. Overall study findings and caveats: In older individuals, TCR beta diversity per million T cells was lower, falling roughly linearly with age. The study found more naive CD4+ cells and higher diversity in long-lived than aged donors.

Source material: blood. This sequence was found in a middle-aged woman in good health. This chain connects TRBV2 to TRBJ2-5; D uncertain. In DNA form, the CDR3 reads TGTGCCAGCAGTGAAGGGCCAAGCCAAGAGACCCAGTACTTC. Its translation is CASSEGPSQETQYF.